This T cell receptor (beta chain) was documented in a study of blood T cell repertoires in COVID-19. Study summary: Sources were T cells, B-cell-depleted T cells, or PBMCs; the material itself was cDNA or gDNA.

The method was immunoSEQ multiplex PCR; TCRdb's version includes in-frame clones alone and lacks a portion of them. The sample has 100,000 to 150,000 clones; over 75% are singletons. This clone was seen a handful of times. V lost 3 bases, J lost 1 base, and 6 bases lay in between. CDR1 MDHEN and CDR2 SYDVKM come from the germline V gene. The CDR3 extends over 13 amino acids. Seattle cases were enrolled at active infection and followed longitudinally. This rearrangement joins TRBV28 to TRBJ1-1, with D uncertain. Sequenced input: peripheral blood. This receptor was taken from a man aged 25-45 years with COVID-19, enrolled during active disease. CDR3 bases: TGTGCCAGCAGTTTCACTCAGAACACTGAAGCTTTCTTT. This codes for CASSFTQNTEAFF.